These T cell receptor beta chains were read from a single sample in a study of cytomegalovirus exposure and HLA in healthy donors. The data were produced by immunoSEQ multiplex PCR, yet TCRdb's version contains in-frame clones alone and is incomplete. The table includes a few hundred thousand clones, roughly 80% detected once. Sequenced sample: PBMCs. These receptors were collected from a young man in good health and CMV-seronegative. CDR3s include the opening cysteine and the closing phenylalanine or tryptophan. The D gene is left open where the match is weak. The size of a clone is reported for some rows only, either as once, few or many, or as a class for expanded clones.

TRBD2,TRBV18,TRBJ2-7,-,CASSPLTSGGDEQYF,TGTGCCAGCTCACCACTAACGAGCGGGGGGGATGAGCAGTACTTC
-,TRBV4-1,TRBJ2-1,-,CASSLIRDLYNEQFF,TGCGCCAGCAGCTTAATCCGGGACTTATACAATGAGCAGTTCTTC
TRBD1,TRBV5-1,TRBJ2-1,-,CASRPTGSSYNEQFF,TGCGCCAGCAGACCGACAGGGAGCTCCTACAATGAGCAGTTCTTC
-,TRBV5-1,TRBJ2-1,-,CASSLTGHNEQFF,TGCGCCAGCAGCTTGACAGGACACAATGAGCAGTTCTTC
TRBD1,TRBV19,TRBJ1-1,-,CASIDRGGTEAFF,TGTGCCAGTATTGACAGGGGAGGCACTGAAGCTTTCTTT
-,TRBV27,TRBJ2-5,-,CASSLYRLGRGWETQYF,TGTGCCAGCAGTTTATACCGGTTAGGTAGGGGCTGGGAGACCCAGTACTTC
TRBD2,TRBV7-3,TRBJ2-1,few,CASSLELAGGVWGEQFF,TGTGCCAGCAGCTTAGAACTAGCGGGGGGGGTATGGGGTGAGCAGTTCTTC
TRBD2,TRBV11-2,TRBJ2-2,-,CASSLLASANTGELFF,TGTGCCAGCAGCCTACTAGCGAGCGCGAACACCGGGGAGCTGTTTTTT
TRBD1,TRBV5-4,TRBJ1-6,few,CASSWTGLNNSPLHF,TGTGCCAGCAGCTGGACAGGCCTCAACAATTCACCCCTCCACTTT
-,TRBV7-6,TRBJ1-2,-,CASSFGSSYGYTF,TGTGCCAGCAGCTTCGGGAGTTCATATGGCTACACCTTC
-,TRBV28,TRBJ1-2,-,CASNQGYGYTF,TGTGCCAGCAACCAGGGGTATGGCTACACCTTC
-,TRBV4-3,TRBJ1-6,-,CASSQNRAYNSPLHF,TGCGCCAGCAGCCAGAACAGGGCCTATAATTCACCCCTCCACTTT
TRBD2,TRBV5-6,TRBJ2-7,-,CASSSTLAGATYEQYF,TGTGCCAGCAGCTCGACGCTAGCGGGGGCCACCTACGAGCAGTACTTC
-,TRBV7-8,TRBJ2-7,-,CASSSRDTTYEQYF,TGTGCCAGCAGTTCCAGGGACACTACCTACGAGCAGTACTTC
-,TRBV28,TRBJ1-2,few,CASSFRGADYGYTF,TGTGCCAGCAGTTTCCGGGGGGCGGACTATGGCTACACCTTC
-,TRBV4-1,TRBJ2-7,few,CASSSTGWSYEQYF,TGCGCCAGCAGCAGCACAGGGTGGTCCTACGAGCAGTACTTC
TRBD1,TRBV7-6,TRBJ1-4,-,CASSWRTGKTNEKLFF,TGTGCCAGCAGCTGGCGGACAGGGAAGACTAATGAAAAACTGTTTTTT
-,TRBV9,TRBJ2-7,-,CASSVVPRPKVDYEQYF,TGTGCCAGCAGCGTAGTACCCAGGCCCAAGGTGGACTACGAGCAGTACTTC
TRBD1,TRBV10-1,TRBJ2-7,-,CASSESALRDRPYEQYF,TGCGCCAGCAGTGAGTCAGCTCTCCGGGACAGGCCATACGAGCAGTACTTC
TRBD1,TRBV7-3,TRBJ1-1,once,CASSSTGGGGMNTEAFF,TGTGCCAGCAGCTCTACAGGGGGCGGCGGGATGAACACTGAAGCTTTCTTT
-,TRBV29-1,TRBJ1-5,-,CSVVLGVSQPQHF,TGCAGCGTTGTATTAGGGGTTTCTCAGCCCCAGCATTTT
-,TRBV4-2,TRBJ2-7,-,CASSQVGDRVYEQYF,TGTGCCAGCAGCCAAGTAGGAGACAGAGTCTACGAGCAGTACTTC
-,TRBV25-1,TRBJ2-1,-,CASSVGLVEQFF,TGTGCCAGCAGTGTCGGTCTCGTTGAGCAGTTCTTC